Below, 10 T cell receptor beta chains from the same sample are listed, as sequenced in a study of T cell responses to AZD1222 COVID-19 vaccine. Repertoires were generated with immunoSEQ multiplex PCR, while TCRdb's copy carries only in-frame clones and drops some. The data hold some 94,000 clones, with around 90% observed a single time. This sample comprised peripheral blood, obtained 28 days after the second AZD1222 dose. The receptors come from an adult who received the AZD1222 COVID-19 vaccine.

The chain combines TRBV11-1 with TRBJ1-2, with TRBD1 matching over 7 bases. With V trimmed by 6 bases and J by 6 bases, 7 bases remained unmatched. Germline V gives CDR1 SGHAT, CDR2 FQDESV (reference sequence). The length of the CDR3 is 13 residues. CDR3 sequence: CASSSTGVDGYTF. CDR3 DNA: TGTGCCAGCAGTTCAACAGGGGTCGATGGCTACACCTTC.

The rearrangement links TRBV7-2 to TRBJ1-3; D is ambiguous. The length of the CDR3 is 15 residues. Germline CDR1 SGHTA, CDR2 FQGNSA. Trimming removed 5 bases at V and 4 bases at J, with 15 bases between. This CDR3 is CASSQTRPGGNTIYF. The CDR3 DNA follows: TGTGCCAGCAGCCAGACACGGCCGGGGGGAAACACCATATATTTT.

This sequence joins TRBV7-2 and TRBJ2-2; D is possibly TRBD2 (5 bases). Trimming removed 1 base at V and 1 base at J, with 13 bases between. There are 17 residues in the CDR3. Germline CDR1 is SGHTA and CDR2 is FQGNSA. The CDR3 region has the DNA TGTGCCAGCAGCTTAGGTCCAGCGACTAAGAACACCGGGGAGCTGTTTTTT. Translation gives CASSLGPATKNTGELFF.

The chain joins TRBV5-4 to TRBJ1-3; 8 positions match TRBD1. Germline-derived CDR1 and CDR2 are SGHNT and YYREEE (reference sequence). The CDR3 is 16 amino acids. V lost 4 bases and J lost 4; bases outside the gene matches: 10. As DNA, the CDR3 is TGTGCCAGCAGCGGACCAAACAGGGGGGGCGGAAACACCATATATTTT. Its protein is CASSGPNRGGGNTIYF.

The rearrangement links TRBV9 to TRBJ2-3; D not certain. The CDR3 loop spans 14 amino acids. Trimming took 5 bases from V and 2 from J, leaving 12 bases between them. Germline V CDR1 and CDR2: SGDLS, YYNGEE. The CDR3 region is CASSPLGSTDTQYF. The CDR3 DNA reads TGTGCCAGCAGTCCCCTGGGGTCCACAGATACGCAGTATTTT.

This chain uses TRBV5-4 with TRBJ1-2, with a tentative D call TRBD1 (5 bases). The length of the CDR3 is 16 residues. Trimming took 4 bases from V and 2 from J, leaving 18 bases between them. CDR1 is SGHNT, CDR2 YYREEE, per germline (reference sequence). The CDR3: CASSPSGGRGNYGYTF. As DNA, the CDR3 is TGTGCCAGCAGCCCCTCCGGGGGTAGAGGGAACTATGGCTACACCTTC.

This sequence joins TRBV24-1 and TRBJ1-1, with 8 bases identical to TRBD1. V was clipped by 5 bases and J by 2 bases; unmatched bases: 3. In germline, CDR1 is KGHDR, CDR2 SFDVKD. The CDR3 is 14 amino acids. DNA for the CDR3: TGTGCCACCAGTGTGGGGACAGGAAACACTGAAGCTTTCTTT. Amino acid sequence: CATSVGTGNTEAFF.

The J gene is TRBJ1-6, the V gene TRBV14, with D perhaps TRBD1 (5 bases). The CDR3 sequence is 13 residues long. V dropped 5 bases and J dropped 6 bases, with 8 bases sitting between them. Looked up from germline, CDR1 is SGHDN and CDR2 is FVKESK. The CDR3 sequence: CASSFGANSPLHF. Here the CDR3 DNA reads TGTGCCAGCAGCTTCGGGGCTAATTCACCCCTCCACTTT. Together with reference TRBV14 and TRBJ1-6, the CDR3 gives the full variable domain: EAGVTQFPSHSVIEKGQTVTLRCDPISGHDNLYWYRRVMGKEIKFLLHFVKESKQDESGMPNNRFLAERTGGTYSTLKVQPAELEDSGVYFCASSFGANSPLHFGNGTRLTVT.

The chain joins TRBV5-6 to TRBJ1-6; D remains ambiguous. Trimming took 3 bases from V and 10 from J, leaving 14 bases between them. CDR3 length: 14 residues. The germline gives CDR1 SGHDT, CDR2 YYEEEE. CDR3 amino acids: CASSSLDLRSPLHF. As DNA, the CDR3 is TGTGCCAGCAGCTCCCTGGATTTGCGGTCACCCCTCCACTTT.

The rearrangement links TRBV7-3 to TRBJ2-2; 7 bases agree with TRBD1. CDR3 size: 16 residues. V lost 2 bases and J lost 3; bases outside the gene matches: 6. Germline V gives CDR1 SGHTA, CDR2 FQGTGA. CDR3 sequence (DNA): TGTGCCAGCAGCTTACTCGGGACAGCTGACACCGGGGAGCTGTTTTTT. As protein: CASSLLGTADTGELFF.